A single sample gave rise to the 25 T cell receptor beta chains below, sequenced in a study of blood T cell repertoires in COVID-19. The repertoire was sequenced with immunoSEQ multiplex PCR; TCRdb's copy has only in-frame clones and lacks some. The sample has 120,000 or so clones, around 89% seen once; the top ten hold about 1.5%. Sequenced input: peripheral blood. These receptors came from a human donor in a cohort sampled during active COVID-19.

The chain couples TRBV11-1 to TRBJ2-7; weak D call: TRBD1 (5 bases). Germline V gene sequence: CDR1 SGHAT, CDR2 FQDESV (reference sequence). Trimming took 5 bases from V and 3 from J, leaving 20 bases between them. This CDR3 is 16 amino acids long. The CDR3 region is CASSPRTYWPDYEQYF. In DNA form, the CDR3 reads TGTGCCAGCAGCCCCAGGACATACTGGCCCGACTACGAGCAGTACTTC. Complete variable domain (other parts from reference TRBV11-1 and TRBJ2-7): EAEVAQSPRYKITEKSQAVAFWCDPISGHATLYWYRQILGQGPELLVQFQDESVVDDSQLPKDRFSAERLKGVDSTLKIQPAELGDSAMYLCASSPRTYWPDYEQYFGPGTRLTVT.

This chain connects TRBV5-5 to TRBJ2-7; 7 bases align to TRBD2. Germline V gene lookup returns CDR1 SGHKS and CDR2 YYEKEE (reference sequence). Losses at the gene ends were 3 bases for V and 7 bases for J; bases not matched to a gene: 10. There are 14 residues in the CDR3. CDR3 in amino acids: CASSSQGGGWEQYF. The DNA for the CDR3 is TGTGCCAGCAGCTCCCAAGGCGGGGGTTGGGAGCAGTACTTC.

The chain employs TRBV3-1 (or the pseudogene TRBV3-2) and TRBJ2-1; D may be TRBD2 (6 bases). In germline, CDR1 is LGHDT, CDR2 YNNKEL (reference sequence). The CDR3 sequence is 17 residues long. The V and J ends lost 0 bases and 0 bases respectively, with 12 bases between them. The CDR3 nucleotides read TGTGCCAGCAGCCAAGATAATTGGAGGGGCTCCTACAATGAGCAGTTCTTC. Its translation is CASSQDNWRGSYNEQFF.

The chain has TRBV5-4 and TRBJ1-1; 7 bases align to TRBD1. J gave up 1 base and V 4 bases, and 4 bases lay outside the gene matches. Germline values: CDR1 SGHNT, CDR2 YYREEE (reference sequence). This CDR3 is 14 amino acids long. CDR3 loop: CASSRDSKNTEAFF. The DNA for the CDR3 is TGTGCCAGCAGCCGGGACAGCAAGAACACTGAAGCTTTCTTT.

The V and J genes are TRBV4-1 and TRBJ2-3, with D possibly matching TRBD2 (6 bases). Germline V gene sequence: CDR1 MGHRA, CDR2 YSYEKL. The V end was cut by 4 bases, the J end by 5 bases, with 10 bases between. The CDR3 has 13 amino acids. The CDR3 DNA reads as TGCGCCAGCAGCCCCCGGGGAGGAGATACGCAGTATTTT. As protein: CASSPRGGDTQYF.

The rearrangement joins TRBV11-2 to TRBJ2-7, with TRBD2 as a possible D gene (6 bases). The CDR3 loop spans 15 amino acids. CDR1 is SGHAT, CDR2 FQNNGV, per germline. The V end lost 1 base, the J end lost 6 bases, and 16 bases lay between the germline ends. For the CDR3, the DNA is TGTGCCAGCAGCTTAGGGAGGGGAACAGAGAGCGAGCAGTACTTC. This sequence encodes CASSLGRGTESEQYF.

Only a few counts were recorded for this clone. The rearrangement links TRBV6-5 to TRBJ1-2, with 9 positions matching TRBD1. CDR1 MNHEY and CDR2 SVGAGI come from the germline V gene. The CDR3 is made up of 13 amino acids. J gave up 4 bases and V 6 bases, and 3 bases lay outside the gene matches. CDR3 coding DNA: TGTGCCAGCAGCCGGGGACAGGGCTATGGCTACACCTTC. Residues: CASSRGQGYGYTF.

The chain couples TRBV5-1 to TRBJ2-7; D is unresolved. Trimming shortened V by 3 bases and J by 5 bases, and 9 bases separated the two germline ends. Germline lookup yields CDR1 SGHRS and CDR2 YFSETQ. CDR3 size: 12 residues. This CDR3 reads CASSSGLDEQYF. The CDR3 region has the DNA TGCGCCAGCAGCTCAGGATTAGACGAGCAGTACTTC.

The rearrangement uses TRBV9 and TRBJ2-5; tentative D call: TRBD1 (6 bases). The CDR3 loop spans 13 amino acids. V was pared by 4 bases and J by 5 bases, with 12 bases between. Germline values: CDR1 SGDLS, CDR2 YYNGEE. The CDR3 loop is CASSPTGLETQYF. DNA for the CDR3: TGTGCCAGCAGCCCCACAGGGCTTGAGACCCAGTACTTC.

The gene calls are TRBV4-2 and TRBJ2-5; 7 positions match TRBD2. The CDR3 sequence is 17 residues long. V lost 1 base and J lost 5; bases outside the gene matches: 13. CDR1 LGHNA and CDR2 YNFKEQ come from the germline V gene. CDR3 amino acids: CASSQGRGGSDLETQYF. For the CDR3, the DNA is TGTGCCAGCAGCCAAGGAAGAGGCGGGAGTGACTTGGAGACCCAGTACTTC.

This chain links TRBV7-9 with TRBJ2-5; D is perhaps TRBD2 (6 bases). The V end was cut by 4 bases, the J end by 5 bases, with 17 bases between. Germline V gene lookup returns CDR1 SEHNR and CDR2 FQNEAQ (reference sequence). CDR3 size: 15 residues. CDR3 DNA: TGTGCCAGCAGCTCACCGGGACTCCGGGTGGAGACCCAGTACTTC. It translates to CASSSPGLRVETQYF.

The rearrangement joins TRBV19 to TRBJ1-1; D is unresolved. V lost 4 bases and J 0 bases, leaving 6 bases between the germline ends. Germline V CDR1 and CDR2: LNHDA, SQIVND (reference sequence). The CDR3 loop spans 13 amino acids. DNA for the CDR3: TGTGCCAGTAGTACGAGGATGAACACTGAAGCTTTCTTT. This translates into CASSTRMNTEAFF.

CDR3 loop: CASSSGGNTGELFF. In DNA form, the CDR3 reads TGTGCCAGCAGTAGCGGGGGAAACACCGGGGAGCTGTTTTTT. The chain is built from TRBV27 and TRBJ2-2; TRBD2 aligns across 8 bases. Germline V gene lookup returns CDR1 MNHEY and CDR2 SMNVEV (reference sequence). This CDR3 comprises 14 residues. V dropped 5 bases and J dropped 2; count of bases not matched to a gene: 1.

The chain couples TRBV7-2 to TRBJ2-2, with TRBD2 identical over 10 bases. This CDR3 has 16 residues. Trimming removed 1 base from V and 1 base from J; junction bases left unmatched: 0. Germline V lookup: CDR1 SGHTA, CDR2 FQGNSA. This CDR3 is CASSLVAGGNTGELFF. The CDR3 DNA reads TGTGCCAGCAGCTTAGTAGCGGGGGGGAACACCGGGGAGCTGTTTTTT.

The chain uses TRBV10-1 and TRBJ2-3, with 14 positions matching TRBD2. With 3 bases clipped from V and 5 bases from J, the junction kept 7 bases outside the gene matches. The length of the CDR3 is 17 residues. In germline, CDR1 is WNHNN, CDR2 SYGVQD (reference sequence). DNA of the CDR3: TGCGCCAGCAGTGACCCTGGACTAGCGGGGGGCGTAGATACGCAGTATTTT. The encoded protein is CASSDPGLAGGVDTQYF.

This clone was detected a few times. This sequence joins TRBV5-6 and TRBJ1-5; D gene unclear. CDR1 is SGHDT, CDR2 YYEEEE, per germline. This CDR3 region has 13 residues. The V end lost 0 bases, the J end lost 6 bases, and 7 bases lay between the germline ends. DNA of the CDR3: TGTGCCAGCAGCTTGGGGCCGCTTCAGCCCCAGCATTTT. Translating gives CASSLGPLQPQHF. The variable domain in full, completed from reference TRBV5-6 and TRBJ1-5, reads DAGVTQSPTHLIKTRGQQVTLRCSPKSGHDTVSWYQQALGQGPQFIFQYYEEEERQRGNFPDRFSGHQFPNYSSELNVNALLLGDSALYLCASSLGPLQPQHFGDGTRLSIL.

This chain uses TRBV5-4 with TRBJ2-1; TRBD1 aligns across 8 bases. CDR3 size: 18 residues. From germline, CDR1 is SGHNT and CDR2 YYREEE (reference sequence). V was pared by 0 bases and J by 0 bases, with 8 bases of the junction left unmatched. CDR3 residues: CASSLGTGKWSSYNEQFF. As DNA, the CDR3 is TGTGCCAGCAGCTTGGGGACAGGGAAGTGGAGCTCCTACAATGAGCAGTTCTTC.

This chain links TRBV2 with TRBJ2-1; 11 bases are a match to TRBD2. CDR3 length: 13 amino acids. The trim removed 7 bases at V and 7 bases at J, leaving 3 bases unmatched. Germline V lookup: CDR1 SNHLY, CDR2 FYNNEI. The CDR3 reads CASISGGANEQFF. The CDR3 DNA sequence: TGTGCCAGCATTAGCGGGGGGGCAAATGAGCAGTTCTTC.

V usage is TRBV19 and J usage is TRBJ2-1; TRBD2 matches 8 bases. The V gene end was trimmed by 7 bases and the J gene end by 5 bases; junction bases not matched to a gene: 7. The CDR3 is 14 amino acids. Germline CDR1 reads LNHDA; CDR2 reads SQIVND (reference sequence). This CDR3 reads CASTRSGSDNEQFF. The DNA for the CDR3 is TGTGCCAGTACAAGGAGCGGGAGTGACAATGAGCAGTTCTTC.

The chain joins TRBV10-3 to TRBJ2-7, with 8 bases identical to TRBD2. The CDR3 consists of 14 residues. Germline CDR1 is ENHRY and CDR2 is SYGVKD. V shed 6 bases and J 1 base; nucleotides not matched to a gene: 5. This chain's CDR3 is CAIRQLADSYEQYF. The DNA for the CDR3 is TGTGCCATCAGGCAACTAGCGGATTCCTACGAGCAGTACTTC.

V and J are TRBV3-1 (or the pseudogene TRBV3-2) and TRBJ1-3, with D perhaps TRBD1 (5 bases). Germline loops: CDR1 LGHDT, CDR2 YNNKEL (reference sequence). V was trimmed by 0 bases and J by 2 bases, leaving 8 bases between them. The CDR3 is 15 residues long. CDR3 in DNA: TGTGCCAGCAGCCAAGATTTGACAGCTGGAAACACCATATATTTT. Its translation is CASSQDLTAGNTIYF.

The chain is built from TRBV4-1 and TRBJ2-7, with 11 bases identical to TRBD2. CDR1 and CDR2 (germline): MGHRA, YSYEKL. This CDR3 has 15 amino acids. V lost 11 bases and J lost 3; bases outside the gene matches: 12. The CDR3 nucleotides read TGCGCCGAGGGGGGACTAGCGGACACCTACTACGAGCAGTACTTC. Translation gives CAEGGLADTYYEQYF.

The CDR3 region is CASSDPGLLKFTDTQYF. CDR3 bases: TGTGCCAGTAGTGATCCGGGACTACTAAAATTCACAGATACGCAGTATTTT. This rearrangement joins TRBV19 to TRBJ2-3; 7 positions match TRBD2. In germline, CDR1 is LNHDA, CDR2 SQIVND (reference sequence). V lost 5 bases and J lost 2; bases outside the gene matches: 13. The CDR3 covers 17 residues.

This chain links TRBV4-1 with TRBJ1-3, with D uncertain. Germline lookup yields CDR1 MGHRA and CDR2 YSYEKL. Trimming left V 0 bases short and J 3 bases short, with 15 bases between. This CDR3 spans 17 amino acids. The CDR3 DNA sequence: TGCGCCAGCAGCCAAGAACGGGTTCGGAGCGGTGGAAACACCATATATTTT. Its translation is CASSQERVRSGGNTIYF.

The chain carries TRBV19 and TRBJ1-4, with D tentatively TRBD1 (6 bases). Germline CDR1 LNHDA, CDR2 SQIVND (reference sequence). V lost 4 bases to trimming and J lost 7 bases, with 16 bases between them. This CDR3 has 15 residues. This CDR3 is CASSTYREKSEKLFF. The DNA of the CDR3 is TGTGCCAGTAGTACCTACAGGGAAAAAAGTGAAAAACTGTTTTTT. Full variable domain (outside the CDR3, taken from reference TRBV19 and TRBJ1-4): DGGITQSPKYLFRKEGQNVTLSCEQNLNHDAMYWYRQDPGQGLRLIYYSQIVNDFQKGDIAEGYSVSREKKESFPLTVTSAQKNPTAFYLCASSTYREKSEKLFFGSGTQLSVL.